This T cell receptor (beta chain) is from a study of post-analysis software for immune sequencing data. In its sample, this clonotype was seen a few times. Its cognate antigen is unknown. V gave up 5 bases and J gave up 2 bases; unmatched junction bases: 4. CDR3 size: 13 residues. Germline V gene sequence: CDR1 DFQATT, CDR2 SNEGSKA (reference sequence). Study-level findings and limits: Comparison of patients with controls showed five TRBV segments more frequent in patients, TRBV5-6, TRBV5-1 and TRBV20-1 among them.

Unique molecular identifiers tagged the TCR beta cDNA libraries. Yield was around 500,000 cDNA molecules from roughly 0.93 to 9.6 million T cells. TCRdb reprocessed the PCR reads with MiXCR, giving one entry per CDR3 protein. The sample has more than 450,000 distinct CDR3 sequences, less than 40% seen once. The gene calls are TRBV20-1 and TRBJ2-5; 8 bases line up with TRBD2. This clonotype was sampled from a girl aged 2 to 17 with multiple sclerosis. Sequenced: blood. The CDR3 DNA follows: TGCAGTGCTGGGTCTAGCGGGCAAGAGACCCAGTACTTC. Translated, it gives CSAGSSGQETQYF.